These 22 T cell receptor beta chains originate from one sample sequenced in a study of cytomegalovirus exposure and HLA in healthy donors. The PCR had 60 Vbeta and 13 Jbeta primers. Sequencing was performed with immunoSEQ multiplex PCR; in TCRdb, only in-frame clones are kept and a portion is missing. The sample has approximately 150,000 clones; 60% to 80% are singletons. Sequences were obtained from PBMCs. The origin of the receptors is a male donor in good health and CMV-seronegative.

This clone showed up just a few times. The chain couples TRBV19 to TRBJ2-3; 15 bases line up with TRBD2. The V gene's germline CDR1 is LNHDA and CDR2 SQIVND (reference sequence). The junction had 5 bases not matched to a gene; V was cut back by 4 bases and J by 6 bases. The CDR3 runs 16 residues. In nucleotides, the CDR3 is TGTGCCAGTAGTAGGACTAGCGGGAGGGCCGAGGATACGCAGTATTTT. Encoded protein: CASSRTSGRAEDTQYF.

Notes on this clone: This CDR3 is also generated by other DNA sequences in the sample. The rearrangement joins TRBV28 to TRBJ2-7; TRBD1 is a possible D gene (6 bases). The germline gives CDR1 MDHEN, CDR2 SYDVKM. CDR3 length: 12 residues. CDR3 DNA sequence: TGTGTTTCGGCAGGGGATCGGTACGAGCAGTACTTC. Amino acids: CVSAGDRYEQYF.

The V and J genes are TRBV19 and TRBJ2-7, with TRBD1 identical over 8 bases. The CDR3 totals 13 residues. With V trimmed by 6 bases and J by 3 bases, 4 bases remained unmatched. The germline CDR1 and CDR2 sequences are LNHDA and SQIVND (reference sequence). The CDR3 sequence: CASSPGTGYEQYF. The CDR3 nucleotides read TGTGCCAGTAGCCCTGGGACAGGCTACGAGCAGTACTTC.

The rearrangement links TRBV18 to TRBJ2-3, with 9 bases identical to TRBD2. Germline lookup yields CDR1 KGHSH and CDR2 LQKENI. Trimming removed 2 bases from V and 1 base from J; junction bases left unmatched: 4. The CDR3 spans 16 residues. The CDR3 sequence: CASSPSIAGGTDTQYF. The CDR3 DNA is TGTGCCAGCTCACCATCGATAGCGGGAGGCACAGATACGCAGTATTTT.

V and J are TRBV7-2 and TRBJ2-3, with D maybe TRBD1 (6 bases). In germline, CDR1 is SGHTA, CDR2 FQGNSA. Trimming cost V 3 bases and J 1 base, with 8 bases left between them. The CDR3 spans 14 residues. As DNA, the CDR3 is TGTGCCAGCAGCTTGAGGACAGGCACAGATACGCAGTATTTT. This sequence encodes CASSLRTGTDTQYF.

The chain couples TRBV15 to TRBJ2-7, with D perhaps matching TRBD2 (6 bases). V was shortened by 3 bases and J by 2 bases, with 11 bases between the two germline ends. This CDR3 has 14 amino acids. Germline CDR1 is LNHNV and CDR2 is YYDKDF (reference sequence). The CDR3 is CATSSDGTAYEQYF. As DNA, the CDR3 is TGTGCCACCAGCAGTGACGGGACTGCCTACGAGCAGTACTTC.

This clone was seen more than once but under ten times. The chain links TRBV6-6 to TRBJ1-2; 8 nucleotides align to TRBD1. Germline V lookup: CDR1 MNHNY, CDR2 SVGAGI (reference sequence). The trim removed 5 bases at V and 5 bases at J, leaving 4 bases unmatched. The CDR3 is 13 amino acids. In DNA, the CDR3 is TGTGCCAGCAGTCAGGACAGGGTTTATGGCTACACCTTC. This encodes CASSQDRVYGYTF.

The chain carries TRBV2 and TRBJ2-1; 15 bases are shared with TRBD2. CDR1 and CDR2 (germline): SNHLY, FYNNEI. The CDR3 spans 16 residues. The V and J ends lost 6 bases and 9 bases, in that order; junction bases with no gene match: 9. This CDR3 reads CASSSGTSGRFSEQFF. CDR3 coding DNA: TGTGCCAGCAGCTCCGGGACTAGCGGGAGGTTTAGTGAGCAGTTCTTC.

The rearrangement uses TRBV5-1 and TRBJ2-1, with unresolved D. V was clipped by 4 bases and J by 4 bases, with 15 bases between them. The length of the CDR3 is 15 residues. Germline V gives CDR1 SGHRS, CDR2 YFSETQ. CDR3 sequence reads: CASSGGGQPYNEQFF. DNA of the CDR3: TGCGCCAGCAGCGGTGGTGGGCAGCCTTACAATGAGCAGTTCTTC.

The gene calls are TRBV27 and TRBJ2-7; TRBD2 matches 8 bases. The germline gives CDR1 MNHEY, CDR2 SMNVEV (reference sequence). Germline trimming cut 5 bases from V and 4 bases from J; bases unmatched to any gene: 13. This CDR3 spans 16 amino acids. CDR3 nucleotides: TGTGCCAGCAGTCCCGCAGCGGGGGAGTATTATTACGAGCAGTACTTC. Translated: CASSPAAGEYYYEQYF.

V is TRBV25-1 and J is TRBJ2-3; 10 nucleotides line up with TRBD2. The CDR3 extends over 15 amino acids. V was clipped by 6 bases and J by 8 bases; unmatched bases: 11. CDR1 is MGHDK, CDR2 SYGVNS, per germline. CDR3 region: CASRIAGGSVGTQYF. In nucleotides, the CDR3 is TGTGCCAGCAGGATAGCGGGAGGATCAGTGGGTACGCAGTATTTT.

V is TRBV9 and J is TRBJ2-1; D might be TRBD2 (6 bases). Germline loops: CDR1 SGDLS, CDR2 YYNGEE. Trimming stripped 2 bases from V and 8 bases from J, with 11 bases between. This CDR3 contains 13 residues. CDR3 DNA sequence: TGTGCCAGCAGCGTGCCGGGCGGGGATGAGCAGTTCTTC. Encoded protein: CASSVPGGDEQFF. Variable domain in full (rest from reference TRBV9 and TRBJ2-1): DSGVTQTPKHLITATGQRVTLRCSPRSGDLSVYWYQQSLDQGLQFLIQYYNGEERAKGNILERFSAQQFPDLHSELNLSSLELGDSALYFCASSVPGGDEQFFGPGTRLTVL.

The V call is TRBV15, the J call TRBJ2-1; TRBD2 matches 7 bases. This CDR3 contains 12 residues. Germline loops: CDR1 LNHNV, CDR2 YYDKDF (reference sequence). The J segment lost 7 bases and the V segment lost 4 bases, leaving 1 base of the junction unmatched. CDR3 sequence reads: CATSTRGNEQFF. CDR3 coding DNA: TGTGCCACCAGCACGCGGGGGAATGAGCAGTTCTTC.

As to this clone: Other nucleotide sequences in the sample specify the same CDR3. This chain connects TRBV2 to TRBJ1-1; 9 nucleotides align to TRBD1. Germline V lookup: CDR1 SNHLY, CDR2 FYNNEI. V gave up 6 bases and J gave up 7 bases; unmatched junction bases: 6. This CDR3 is 13 amino acids long. The CDR3 protein is CASSGGQGFEAFF. The CDR3 bases are TGTGCCAGCAGCGGGGGACAGGGCTTTGAAGCTTTCTTT. The whole variable domain, remainder taken from reference TRBV2 and TRBJ1-1, is EPEVTQTPSHQVTQMGQEVILRCVPISNHLYFYWYRQILGQKVEFLVSFYNNEISEKSEIFDDQFSVERPDGSNFTLKIRSTKLEDSAMYFCASSGGQGFEAFFGQGTRLTVV.

The chain combines TRBV6-5 with TRBJ1-1, with D perhaps matching TRBD1 (5 bases). CDR1 is MNHEY and CDR2 is SVGAGI in the germline V gene. There are 15 residues in the CDR3. V was shortened by 0 bases and J by 4 bases, with 12 bases between the two germline ends. The CDR3 DNA reads TGTGCCAGCAGTTACTCGGTGCAGGGATCCACTGAAGCTTTCTTT. This translates into CASSYSVQGSTEAFF.

The chain carries TRBV19 and TRBJ1-5; D unresolved. V lost 2 bases, J lost 7 bases, and 9 bases lay in between. This CDR3 is 13 amino acids long. Germline-derived CDR1 and CDR2 are LNHDA and SQIVND (reference sequence). This CDR3 is CASSIKGGQPQHF. CDR3 nucleotides: TGTGCCAGTAGTATAAAGGGAGGCCAGCCCCAGCATTTT.

The V and J genes are TRBV2 and TRBJ2-7, with 8 positions matching TRBD1. The germline gives CDR1 SNHLY, CDR2 FYNNEI. CDR3 length: 16 amino acids. Trimming at V came to 5 bases and at J to 7 bases, leaving 16 bases not matched to a gene. Here the CDR3 DNA reads TGTGCCAGCAGTAACGGACAGGGACGACAATACGATGAGCAGTACTTC. Residues: CASSNGQGRQYDEQYF.

The rearrangement joins TRBV30 to TRBJ2-5; 14 nucleotides line up with TRBD2. Trimming at V came to 1 base and at J to 4 bases, leaving 11 bases not matched to a gene. This CDR3 is built from 18 residues. CDR1 is GTSNPN, CDR2 SVGIG, per germline (reference sequence). The CDR3 DNA reads as TGTGCCTGGAGTGCCGGGACTAGCGGGAGAGGGCTTGGAGAGACCCAGTACTTC. This gives the protein CAWSAGTSGRGLGETQYF. The whole variable domain, remainder taken from reference TRBV30 and TRBJ2-5, is SQTIHQWPATLVQPVGSPLSLECTVEGTSNPNLYWYRQAAGRGLQLLFYSVGIGQISSEVPQNLSASRPQDRQFILSSKKLLLSDSGFYLCAWSAGTSGRGLGETQYFGPGTRLLVL.

J is TRBJ1-2 and V is TRBV4-3; 9 bases line up with TRBD1. The CDR3 is 18 residues long. J gave up 1 base and V 0 bases, and 9 bases lay outside the gene matches. Germline CDR1 is LGHNA and CDR2 is YSLEER. Here the CDR3 DNA reads TGCGCCAGCAGCCAAGAAGCGACAGGGGGTATTGGTAACTATGGCTACACCTTC. Its translation is CASSQEATGGIGNYGYTF.

This sequence joins TRBV6-5 and TRBJ1-2; no clear D. Between the trimmed V and J ends, which lost 8 bases and 7 bases, there was a span of 11 bases. There are 11 residues in the CDR3. Germline V lookup: CDR1 MNHEY, CDR2 SVGAGI. The CDR3 is CASSRGGGYTF. The CDR3 bases are TGTGCCAGCTCGCGGGGAGGTGGCTACACCTTC.

This clone has just a few counts. The chain has TRBV2 and TRBJ2-7, with a tentative D call TRBD1 (6 bases). Trimming removed 1 base from V and 1 base from J, with 17 bases in between. CDR3 length equals 17 residues. Germline CDR1 is SNHLY and CDR2 is FYNNEI. The CDR3 region is CASSEVPPGQTSYEQYF. CDR3 bases: TGTGCCAGCAGTGAAGTACCACCGGGACAAACTTCCTACGAGCAGTACTTC.

The chain combines TRBV12-5 with TRBJ2-1, with 8 bases fitting TRBD1. The CDR3 length is 16 residues. V dropped 0 bases and J dropped 8; count of bases not matched to a gene: 9. CDR1 is LGHNT, CDR2 FRNRAP, per germline. Written as DNA, the CDR3 is TGTGCTAGTGGTTTGGTCCTAAACCAGGGGGCGTATGAGCAGTTCTTC. It is translated as CASGLVLNQGAYEQFF. Drawing the rest from reference TRBV12-5 and TRBJ2-1, the complete variable domain is DARVTQTPRHKVTEMGQEVTMRCQPILGHNTVFWYRQTMMQGLELLAYFRNRAPLDDSGMPKDRFSAEMPDATLATLKIQPSEPRDSAVYFCASGLVLNQGAYEQFFGPGTRLTVL.